The rows below give T cell receptor beta chains drawn from one sample of a study of CD8 T cells in ankylosing spondylitis. MiXCR, applied by TCRdb to the 5' RACE reads, yields one record per CDR3 protein. The top ten clones hold approximately 1% of a sample with approximately 400,000 distinct CDR3 sequences, around 26% of them seen once. Sequenced sample: blood, either unsorted or a sorted T cell fraction (not recorded which). The receptors were sampled from a male donor with ankylosing spondylitis. Each CDR3 is given with its conserved first and last residue. A D gene is named only where the DNA matches it firmly. Clone size is stated in some rows and not others, as once, few, many or a class when expanded.

>TRBJ2-1|NA|TRBV7-2|NA
TGTGCCAGCAGCGACGACAGGTACGAGCAGTTCTTC
CASSDDRYEQFF
>TRBJ2-5|TRBD2|TRBV4-1|few
TGCGCCAGCAGCCCCCTAGCGGGACCTCAAGAGACCCAGTACTTC
CASSPLAGPQETQYF
>TRBJ1-2|NA|TRBV25-1|NA
TGTGCCAGCAGTGATGGGAGTGGCAGAAACTATGGCTACACCTTC
CASSDGSGRNYGYTF
>TRBJ1-5|NA|TRBV7-2|NA
TGTGCCAGCAGCTTATTAGCCCAGCCCCAGCATTTT
CASSLLAQPQHF
>TRBJ1-1|NA|TRBV6-1|few
TGTGCCAGCAGTCCTCGGTTCCAGGGGACCGACGGGGGGACTGAAGCTTTCTTT
CASSPRFQGTDGGTEAFF
>TRBJ2-3|TRBD2|TRBV5-1|NA
TGCGCCAGCAGCTCTAGGACTAGCCCAGATACGCAGTATTTT
CASSSRTSPDTQYF
>TRBJ2-3|TRBD2|TRBV7-9|few
TGTGCCAGCGGTCCGCCCGGGAGGAGCACAGATACGCAGTATTTT
CASGPPGRSTDTQYF
>TRBJ2-7|NA|TRBV30|NA
TGTGCCTGGAGTGCAACAACCTACGAGCAGTACTTC
CAWSATTYEQYF
>TRBJ1-2|NA|TRBV7-9|NA
TGTGCCAGCAGCTTAGAACGGGACTATGGCTACACCTTC
CASSLERDYGYTF
>TRBJ2-1|TRBD2|TRBV20-1|NA
TGCAGTGTCGCCCCGAGAGCGGGAGAAGGCAATGAGCAGTTCTTC
CSVAPRAGEGNEQFF
>TRBJ2-3|NA|TRBV27|few
TGTGCCAGCAGTTACAAGAGAGCAGATACGCAGTATTTT
CASSYKRADTQYF
>TRBJ1-5|NA|TRBV7-9|NA
TGTGCCAGCAGCTTAGGACAGAGCTACAATCAGCCCCAGCATTTT
CASSLGQSYNQPQHF
>TRBJ2-1|NA|TRBV11-2|NA
TGTGCCAGCAGCAAAACAGCGGGCTATACCTACAATGAGCAGTTCTTC
CASSKTAGYTYNEQFF
>TRBJ2-1|TRBD2|TRBV7-6|NA
TGTGCCAGCAGCTTAGGGGAGGCGGGAGGGAATGAGCAGTTCTTC
CASSLGEAGGNEQFF
>TRBJ1-1|NA|TRBV28|few
TGTGCCAGCAAAGTTTCAAACCTCATGAACACTGAAGCTTTCTTT
CASKVSNLMNTEAFF
>TRBJ2-5|NA|TRBV5-1|NA
TGCGCCAGCAGCCGCCTAGCGAACCAAGAGACCCAGTACTTC
CASSRLANQETQYF
>TRBJ1-1|NA|TRBV3-1|NA
TGTGCCAGCAGCCAGGCCGGGACCGCCCAAGAAGCTTTCTTT
CASSQAGTAQEAFF
>TRBJ2-1|TRBD2|TRBV4-1|many
TGCGCCAGCAGTCAAAATGGCGGGAGAGTATCTCGGCTGTTCTTC
CASSQNGGRVSRLFF
>TRBJ2-3|NA|TRBV2|NA
TGTGCCAGCTATAGGGACCGCCACACAGATACGCAGTATTTT
CASYRDRHTDTQYF
>TRBJ2-1|TRBD2|TRBV5-1|NA
TGCGCCAGCAGCGGGGGGGGACTAGCAAATGAGCAGTTCTTC
CASSGGGLANEQFF
>TRBJ1-5|TRBD1|TRBV5-1|few
TGCGCCAGCAGCACAGGGGGAAGCGGTCAGCCCCAGCATTTT
CASSTGGSGQPQHF
>TRBJ2-7|NA|TRBV29-1|few
TGCAGCGTCGGGACTTCTCGAAGCTCCTACGAGCAGTACTTC
CSVGTSRSSYEQYF
>TRBJ1-1|NA|TRBV20-1|few
TGCAGTGCTAGAGAGGGGGAAGACACTGAAGCTTTCTTT
CSAREGEDTEAFF
>TRBJ1-2|NA|TRBV7-9|few
TGTGCCAGCAGCTTAGGCCTTCGGGGAAACTATGGCTACACCTTC
CASSLGLRGNYGYTF
>TRBJ1-2|NA|TRBV6-1|few
TGTGCCAGCAGTGAAGAGAACGTCAGGTCCTACTATGGCTACACCTTC
CASSEENVRSYYGYTF
>TRBJ1-4|NA|TRBV7-9|many
TGTGCCAGCACCTTCCCCTCAATCGGGGAAAAACTGTTTTTT
CASTFPSIGEKLFF
>TRBJ1-2|NA|TRBV5-6|NA
TGTGCCAGCAGCTTCATAGATTATGGCTACACCTTC
CASSFIDYGYTF
>TRBJ2-5|TRBD2|TRBV2|few
TGTGCCAGCAGTGCCGTAGGCCGGACTAGCCAAGAGACCCAGTACTTC
CASSAVGRTSQETQYF
>TRBJ1-1|NA|TRBV5-1|few
TGCGCCAGCAGCTTGGAGTTCCAAAATGAAAACACTGAAGCTTTCTTT
CASSLEFQNENTEAFF
>TRBJ2-7|NA|TRBV9|NA
TGTGCCAGCAGCGTAGGGCCAGCGGGCCACTCCTACGAGCAGTACTTC
CASSVGPAGHSYEQYF
>TRBJ1-4|NA|TRBV20-1|few
TGCAGTGCTAGTAGCAGGGTTAATGAAAAACTGTTTTTT
CSASSRVNEKLFF
>TRBJ1-1|TRBD1|TRBV20-1|few
TGCAGTGCATCTCGACAGGGCCGGAACACTGAAGCTTTCTTT
CSASRQGRNTEAFF
>TRBJ2-1|NA|TRBV24-1|NA
TGTGCCACCAGTGATTTCGCGGGGAATGAGCAGTTCTTC
CATSDFAGNEQFF
>TRBJ2-2|TRBD2|TRBV7-8|once
TGTGCCAGCAATTCGGGACTAGCGGGAGGGCCGGGCGACACCGGGGAGCTGTTTTTT
CASNSGLAGGPGDTGELFF
>TRBJ2-1|NA|TRBV4-1|few
TGCGCCAGCAGCCAGGATACCGGGACCGAGATTTACAATGAGCAGTTCTTC
CASSQDTGTEIYNEQFF
>TRBJ1-1|TRBD1|TRBV2|NA
TGTGCCAGCAGTGAATATGGGACAGGGAACACTGAAGCTTTCTTT
CASSEYGTGNTEAFF
>TRBJ1-4|NA|TRBV5-1|NA
TGCGCCAGCAGCCCAGAGGGGGGTTATGTAACTAATGAAAAACTGTTTTTT
CASSPEGGYVTNEKLFF
>TRBJ1-4|TRBD1|TRBV20-1|NA
TGCAGTGCTATCGAGGGGGCAAATGAAAAACTGTTTTTT
CSAIEGANEKLFF
>TRBJ2-1|TRBD2|TRBV10-3|NA
TGTGCCATCAGTCCCACGTCGGGGGGTGAGCAGTTCTTC
CAISPTSGGEQFF
>TRBJ2-4|NA|TRBV11-1|few
TGTGCCAGCAGCTTGGCGACTATTGCGAACATTCAGTACTTC
CASSLATIANIQYF
>TRBJ1-2|TRBD1|TRBV7-6|NA
TGTGCCAGCAGCTTAGAGGGACAGGGCTTCGGGGGCTACACCTTC
CASSLEGQGFGGYTF